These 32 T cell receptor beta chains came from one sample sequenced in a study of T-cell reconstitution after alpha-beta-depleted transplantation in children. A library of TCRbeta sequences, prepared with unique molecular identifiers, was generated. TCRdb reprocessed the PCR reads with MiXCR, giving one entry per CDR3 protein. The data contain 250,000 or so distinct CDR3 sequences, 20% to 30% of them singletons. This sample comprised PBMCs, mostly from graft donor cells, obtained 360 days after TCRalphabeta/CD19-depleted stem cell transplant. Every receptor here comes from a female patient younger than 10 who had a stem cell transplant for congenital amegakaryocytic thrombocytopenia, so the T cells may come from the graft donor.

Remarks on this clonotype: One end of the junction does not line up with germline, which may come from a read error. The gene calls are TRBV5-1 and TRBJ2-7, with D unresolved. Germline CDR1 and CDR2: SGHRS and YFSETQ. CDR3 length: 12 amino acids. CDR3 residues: CASSFSPYEHYF. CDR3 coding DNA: TGCGCCAGCAGCTTTTCCCCCTACGAGCACTACTTC.

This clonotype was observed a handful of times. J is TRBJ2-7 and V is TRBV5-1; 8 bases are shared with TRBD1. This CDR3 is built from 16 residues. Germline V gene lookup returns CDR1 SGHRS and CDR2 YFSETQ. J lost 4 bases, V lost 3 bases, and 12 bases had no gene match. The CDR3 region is CASSSLDRDNRYEQYF. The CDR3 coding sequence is TGCGCCAGCAGCTCTTTGGACAGGGATAATCGGTACGAGCAGTACTTC.

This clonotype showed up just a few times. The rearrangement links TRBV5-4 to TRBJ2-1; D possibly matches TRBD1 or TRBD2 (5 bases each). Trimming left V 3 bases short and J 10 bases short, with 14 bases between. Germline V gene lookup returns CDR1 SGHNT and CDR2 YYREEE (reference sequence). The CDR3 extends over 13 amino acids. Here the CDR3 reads CASSSRDGREQFF. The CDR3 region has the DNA TGTGCCAGCAGCTCCCGGGACGGTCGGGAGCAGTTCTTC.

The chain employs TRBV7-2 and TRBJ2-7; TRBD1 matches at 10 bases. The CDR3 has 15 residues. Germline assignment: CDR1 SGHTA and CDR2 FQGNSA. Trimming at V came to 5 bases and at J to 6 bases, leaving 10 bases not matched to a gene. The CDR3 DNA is TGTGCCAGCAGCCGCCCGGGACAGGGGCTCGCCGAGCAGTACTTC. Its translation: CASSRPGQGLAEQYF.

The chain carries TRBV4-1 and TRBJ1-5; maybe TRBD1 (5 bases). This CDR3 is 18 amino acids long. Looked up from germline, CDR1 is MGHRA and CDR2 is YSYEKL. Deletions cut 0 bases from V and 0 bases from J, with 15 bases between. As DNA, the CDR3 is TGCGCCAGCAGCCAAGAGGGGAGGGGAACACGTAGCAATCAGCCCCAGCATTTT. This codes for CASSQEGRGTRSNQPQHF.

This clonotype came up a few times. CDR3 sequence: CASSTGLPGYTF. CDR3 DNA: TGTGCCAGCAGTACGGGACTCCCTGGCTACACCTTC. This chain joins TRBV12-3 or TRBV12-4 and TRBJ1-2; D is possibly TRBD1 (5 bases). The CDR3 consists of 12 residues. Between the trimmed V and J ends, which lost 5 bases and 7 bases, there was a span of 11 bases.

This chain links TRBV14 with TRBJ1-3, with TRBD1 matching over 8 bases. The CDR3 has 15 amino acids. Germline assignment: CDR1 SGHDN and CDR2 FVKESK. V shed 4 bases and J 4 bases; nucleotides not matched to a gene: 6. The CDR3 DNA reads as TGTGCCAGCAGCCCCCGGACAGGGCCAGGAAACACCATATATTTT. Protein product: CASSPRTGPGNTIYF.

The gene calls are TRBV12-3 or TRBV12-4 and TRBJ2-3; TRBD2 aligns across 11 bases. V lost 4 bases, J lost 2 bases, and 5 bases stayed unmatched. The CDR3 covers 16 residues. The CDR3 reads CASSSLAGGNTDTQYF. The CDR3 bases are TGTGCCAGCAGTTCCTTAGCGGGGGGGAACACAGATACGCAGTATTTT.

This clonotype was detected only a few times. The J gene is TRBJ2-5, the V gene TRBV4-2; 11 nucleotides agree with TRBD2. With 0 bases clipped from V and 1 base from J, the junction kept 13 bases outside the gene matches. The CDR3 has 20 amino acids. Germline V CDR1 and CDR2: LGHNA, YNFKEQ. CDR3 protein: CASSQDYGPSGGFGQETQYF. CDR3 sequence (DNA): TGTGCCAGCAGCCAAGATTACGGGCCTAGCGGGGGGTTTGGCCAAGAGACCCAGTACTTC.

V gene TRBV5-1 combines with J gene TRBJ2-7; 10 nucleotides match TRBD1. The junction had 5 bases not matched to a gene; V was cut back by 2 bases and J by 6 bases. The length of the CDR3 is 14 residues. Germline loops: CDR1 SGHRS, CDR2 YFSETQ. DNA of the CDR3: TGCGCCAGCAGCTTCGGGACAGGGGTTCTCGAGCAGTACTTC. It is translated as CASSFGTGVLEQYF.

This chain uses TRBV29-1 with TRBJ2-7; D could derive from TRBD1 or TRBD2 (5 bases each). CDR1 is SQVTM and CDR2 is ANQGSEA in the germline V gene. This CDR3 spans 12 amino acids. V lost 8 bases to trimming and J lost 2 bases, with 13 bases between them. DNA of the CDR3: TGCAGCACCCGGGACGGCCCCTACGAGCAGTACTTC. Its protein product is CSTRDGPYEQYF.

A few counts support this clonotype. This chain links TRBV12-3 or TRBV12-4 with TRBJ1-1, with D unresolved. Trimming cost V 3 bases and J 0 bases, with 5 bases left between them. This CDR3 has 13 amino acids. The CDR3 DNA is TGTGCCAGCAGTTTGCTTATGAACACTGAAGCTTTCTTT. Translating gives CASSLLMNTEAFF.

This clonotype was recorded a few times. The CDR3 loop is CASSQRSSGDEQYF. In DNA form, the CDR3 reads TGTGCCAGCAGCCAAAGGTCTTCAGGGGACGAGCAGTACTTC. This chain joins TRBV3-1 and TRBJ2-7; the D gene is possibly TRBD1 (6 bases). Germline V gene lookup returns CDR1 LGHDT and CDR2 YNNKEL (reference sequence). CDR3 size: 14 residues. V dropped 2 bases and J dropped 5 bases, with 13 bases sitting between them.

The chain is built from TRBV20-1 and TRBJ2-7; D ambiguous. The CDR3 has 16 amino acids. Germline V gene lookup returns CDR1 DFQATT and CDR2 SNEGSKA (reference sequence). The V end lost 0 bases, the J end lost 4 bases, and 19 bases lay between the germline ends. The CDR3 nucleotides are TGCAGTGCTAGAGATCTTAGGCGTATACAAAAGTACGAGCAGTACTTC. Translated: CSARDLRRIQKYEQYF.

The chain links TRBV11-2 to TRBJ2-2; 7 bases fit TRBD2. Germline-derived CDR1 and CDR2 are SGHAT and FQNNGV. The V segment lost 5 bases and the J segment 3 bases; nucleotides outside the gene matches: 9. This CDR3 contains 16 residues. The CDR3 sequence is CASSKTFAGDTGELFF. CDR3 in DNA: TGTGCCAGCAGCAAGACTTTTGCGGGAGACACCGGGGAGCTGTTTTTT.

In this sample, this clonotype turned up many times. The CDR3 reads CASSFGIRGEQYF. CDR3 nucleotides: TGTGCCAGCAGTTTTGGGATCCGCGGCGAGCAGTACTTC. This sequence joins TRBV28 and TRBJ2-7, with unresolved D. Germline CDR1 reads MDHEN; CDR2 reads SYDVKM. V was cut by 3 bases and J by 6 bases, with 12 bases left in between. The CDR3 spans 13 residues.

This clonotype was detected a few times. The CDR3 DNA sequence: TGTGCCAGCAGTTATACCCCGACGGAGGGGAACACTGAAGCTTTCTTT. Amino acid sequence: CASSYTPTEGNTEAFF. The chain recombines TRBV28 with TRBJ1-1; D is ambiguous. There are 16 residues in the CDR3. The germline gives CDR1 MDHEN, CDR2 SYDVKM. With 4 bases removed from V and 1 base from J, the gap between germline ends came to 16 bases.

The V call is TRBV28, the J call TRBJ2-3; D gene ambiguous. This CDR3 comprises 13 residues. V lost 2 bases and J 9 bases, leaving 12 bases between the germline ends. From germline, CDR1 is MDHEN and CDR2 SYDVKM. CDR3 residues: CASSLSPRSTQYF. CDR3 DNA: TGTGCCAGCAGTTTAAGTCCCAGATCCACGCAGTATTTT.

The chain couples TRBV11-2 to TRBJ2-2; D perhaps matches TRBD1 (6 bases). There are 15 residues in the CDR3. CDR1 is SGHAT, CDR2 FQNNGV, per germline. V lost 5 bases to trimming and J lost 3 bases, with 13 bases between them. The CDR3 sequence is CASSDDRQYTGELFF. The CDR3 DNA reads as TGTGCCAGCAGCGACGACAGGCAGTACACCGGGGAGCTGTTTTTT.

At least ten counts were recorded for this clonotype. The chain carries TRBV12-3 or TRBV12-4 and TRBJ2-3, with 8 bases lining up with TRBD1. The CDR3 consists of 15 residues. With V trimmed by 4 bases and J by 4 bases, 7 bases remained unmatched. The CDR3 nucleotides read TGTGCCAGCAGTTCCCCCCGGACAGGGTCAGATACGCAGTATTTT. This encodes CASSSPRTGSDTQYF.

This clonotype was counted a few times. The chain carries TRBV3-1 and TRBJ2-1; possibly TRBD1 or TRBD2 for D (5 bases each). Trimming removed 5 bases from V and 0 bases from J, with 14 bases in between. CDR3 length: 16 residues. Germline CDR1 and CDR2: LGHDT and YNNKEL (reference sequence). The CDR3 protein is CASSSSGRSSYNEQFF. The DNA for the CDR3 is TGTGCCAGCAGCTCCTCGGGGCGAAGCTCCTACAATGAGCAGTTCTTC.

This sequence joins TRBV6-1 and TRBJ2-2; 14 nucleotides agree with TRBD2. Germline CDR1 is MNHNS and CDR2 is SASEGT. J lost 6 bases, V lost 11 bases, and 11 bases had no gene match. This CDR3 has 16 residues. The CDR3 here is CAGTPSGLAGAGELFF. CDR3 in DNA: TGTGCCGGTACGCCGTCGGGACTAGCGGGAGCCGGGGAGCTGTTTTTT.

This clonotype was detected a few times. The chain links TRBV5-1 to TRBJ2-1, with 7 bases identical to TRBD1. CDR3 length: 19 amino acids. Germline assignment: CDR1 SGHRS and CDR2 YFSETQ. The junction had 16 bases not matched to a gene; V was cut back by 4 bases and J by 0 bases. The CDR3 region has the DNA TGCGCCAGCAGCCCCAGGACAGGCCTTGTACTTAGCTCCTACAATGAGCAGTTCTTC. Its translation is CASSPRTGLVLSSYNEQFF.

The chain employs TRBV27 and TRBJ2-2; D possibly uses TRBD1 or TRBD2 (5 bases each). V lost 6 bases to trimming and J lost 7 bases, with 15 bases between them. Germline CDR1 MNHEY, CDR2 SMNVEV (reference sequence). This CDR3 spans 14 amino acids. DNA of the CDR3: TGTGCCAGCAGCCGGGACCTACCCTACGGGGAGCTGTTTTTT. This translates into CASSRDLPYGELFF.

The CDR3 protein is CASSFTTGTDYYGYTF. CDR3 nucleotides: TGCGCCAGCAGCTTTACCACCGGGACAGATTACTATGGCTACACCTTC. The chain uses TRBV5-1 and TRBJ1-2, with 7 bases lining up with TRBD1. J lost 3 bases, V lost 2 bases, and 10 bases had no gene match. Looked up from germline, CDR1 is SGHRS and CDR2 is YFSETQ. CDR3 length: 16 amino acids.

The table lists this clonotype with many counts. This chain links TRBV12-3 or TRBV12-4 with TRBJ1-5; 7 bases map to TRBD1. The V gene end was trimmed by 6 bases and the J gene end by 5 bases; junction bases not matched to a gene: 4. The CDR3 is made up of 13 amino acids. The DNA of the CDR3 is TGTGCCAGCAGCCGGGACAGCTATCAGCCCCAGCATTTT. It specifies CASSRDSYQPQHF.

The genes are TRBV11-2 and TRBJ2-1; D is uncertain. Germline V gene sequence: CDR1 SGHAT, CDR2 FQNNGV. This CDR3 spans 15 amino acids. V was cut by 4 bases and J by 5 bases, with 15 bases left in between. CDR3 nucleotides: TGTGCCAGCAGCTCGGTGCGCGGCCGTAACAATGAGCAGTTCTTC. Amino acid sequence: CASSSVRGRNNEQFF.

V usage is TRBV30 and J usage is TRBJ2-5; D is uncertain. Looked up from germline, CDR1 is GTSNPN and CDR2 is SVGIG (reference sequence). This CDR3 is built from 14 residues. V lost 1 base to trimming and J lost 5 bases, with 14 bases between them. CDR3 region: CAWSGAPMEETQYF. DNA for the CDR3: TGTGCCTGGAGTGGAGCTCCAATGGAGGAGACCCAGTACTTC.

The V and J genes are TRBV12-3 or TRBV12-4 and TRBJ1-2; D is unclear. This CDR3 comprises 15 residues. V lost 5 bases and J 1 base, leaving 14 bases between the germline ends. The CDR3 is CASSPWTDRNYGYTF. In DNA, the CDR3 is TGTGCCAGCAGTCCCTGGACGGATCGTAACTATGGCTACACCTTC.

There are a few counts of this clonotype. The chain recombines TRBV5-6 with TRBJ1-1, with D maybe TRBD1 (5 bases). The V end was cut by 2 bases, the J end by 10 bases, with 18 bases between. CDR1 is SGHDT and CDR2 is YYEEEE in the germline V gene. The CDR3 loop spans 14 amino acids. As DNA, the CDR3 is TGTGCCAGCAGCTTCCGGGTTGGGACGGAAGGAGCTTTCTTT. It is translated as CASSFRVGTEGAFF.

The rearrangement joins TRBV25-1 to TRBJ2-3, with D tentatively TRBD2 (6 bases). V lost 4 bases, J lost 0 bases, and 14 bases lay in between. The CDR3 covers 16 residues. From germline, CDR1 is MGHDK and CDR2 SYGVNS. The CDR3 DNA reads TGTGCCAGCAGTGCCATCGGGGGACCTAGCACAGATACGCAGTATTTT. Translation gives CASSAIGGPSTDTQYF.

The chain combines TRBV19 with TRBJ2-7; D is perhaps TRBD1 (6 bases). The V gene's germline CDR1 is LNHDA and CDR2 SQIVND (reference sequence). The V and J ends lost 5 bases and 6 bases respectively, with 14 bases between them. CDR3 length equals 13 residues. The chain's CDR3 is CASSPSYRVEQYF. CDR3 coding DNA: TGTGCCAGTAGTCCCTCGTACAGGGTCGAGCAGTACTTC.